The 4 T cell receptor beta chains presented below share a single source sample, sequenced in a study of blood T cell repertoires in COVID-19 (dated by TCRdb to about 2020). The receptor library was made with the immunoSEQ multiplex PCR assay. TCRdb re-hosts the immuneACCESS table, in-frame sequences only. Its copies lack some clones; in the studies checked, an unresolved V gene accounts for under half of them, and the cause for the rest is not known. In this sample the table shows some 90,000 clones, 89% of which occur a single time. The ten biggest clones cover about 8.1% of the sample. Source material: peripheral blood. Every receptor here comes from a man aged 45 to 65 with acute or convalescent COVID-19.

The chain has TRBV18 and TRBJ1-2; D gene ambiguous. V lost 0 bases and J lost 6, with 8 bases in between. Germline lookup yields CDR1 KGHSH and CDR2 LQKENI. This CDR3 is built from 13 residues. CDR3 in amino acids: CASSPPTRDGYTF. CDR3 DNA sequence: TGTGCCAGCTCACCACCGACCCGGGATGGCTACACCTTC.

The chain couples TRBV19 to TRBJ1-2; 7 nucleotides match TRBD1. Germline CDR1 reads LNHDA; CDR2 reads SQIVND (reference sequence). The V segment lost 5 bases and the J segment 8 bases; nucleotides outside the gene matches: 11. The CDR3 has 14 residues. CDR3 sequence (DNA): TGTGCCAGTAGTTCTCCAGGGGGACTTGACGGCTACACCTTC. Protein product: CASSSPGGLDGYTF.

Only one count was recorded for this clone. The CDR3 bases are TGTGCCAGCCACAGGGGGATGGGGGAGCAGTTCTTC. Translated: CASHRGMGEQFF. The J gene is TRBJ2-1, the V gene TRBV6-5; the match to TRBD1 covers 8 bases. J was trimmed by 10 bases and V by 8 bases; bases with no gene match: 7. The CDR3 covers 12 residues. Germline V gene sequence: CDR1 MNHEY, CDR2 SVGAGI.

The genes are TRBV28 and TRBJ2-2, with 10 positions matching TRBD1. The CDR3 spans 15 residues. The V gene's germline CDR1 is MDHEN and CDR2 SYDVKM. J gave up 4 bases and V 6 bases, and 5 bases lay outside the gene matches. This CDR3 is CASRTGQGRTGELFF. The DNA for the CDR3 is TGTGCCAGCAGGACGGGACAGGGGCGCACCGGGGAGCTGTTTTTT.